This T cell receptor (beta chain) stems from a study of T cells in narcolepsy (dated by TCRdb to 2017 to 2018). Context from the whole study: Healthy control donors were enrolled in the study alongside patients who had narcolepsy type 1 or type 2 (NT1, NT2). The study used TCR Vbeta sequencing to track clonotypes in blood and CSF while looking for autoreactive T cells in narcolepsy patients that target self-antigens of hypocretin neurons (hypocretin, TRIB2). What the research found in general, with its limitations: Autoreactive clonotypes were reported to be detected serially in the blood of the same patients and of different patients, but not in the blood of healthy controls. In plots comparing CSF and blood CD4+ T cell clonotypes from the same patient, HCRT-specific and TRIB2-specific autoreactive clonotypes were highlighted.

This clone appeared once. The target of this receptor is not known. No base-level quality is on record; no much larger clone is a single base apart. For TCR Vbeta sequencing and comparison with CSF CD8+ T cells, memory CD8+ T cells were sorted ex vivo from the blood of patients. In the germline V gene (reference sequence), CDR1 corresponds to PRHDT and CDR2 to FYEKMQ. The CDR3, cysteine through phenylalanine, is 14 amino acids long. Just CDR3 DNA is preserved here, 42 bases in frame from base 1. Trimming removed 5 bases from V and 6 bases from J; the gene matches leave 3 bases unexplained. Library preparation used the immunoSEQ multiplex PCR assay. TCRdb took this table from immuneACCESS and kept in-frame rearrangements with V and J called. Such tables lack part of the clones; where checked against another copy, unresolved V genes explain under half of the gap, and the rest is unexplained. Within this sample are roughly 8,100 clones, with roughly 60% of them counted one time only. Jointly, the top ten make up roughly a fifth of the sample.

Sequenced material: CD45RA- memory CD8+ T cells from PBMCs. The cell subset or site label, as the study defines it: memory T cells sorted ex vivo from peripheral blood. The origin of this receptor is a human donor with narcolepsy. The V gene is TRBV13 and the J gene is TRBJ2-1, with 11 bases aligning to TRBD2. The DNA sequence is TGTGCCAGCAGCCCGGGACTAGCGGCCAATGAGCAGTTCTTC. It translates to CASSPGLAANEQFF.